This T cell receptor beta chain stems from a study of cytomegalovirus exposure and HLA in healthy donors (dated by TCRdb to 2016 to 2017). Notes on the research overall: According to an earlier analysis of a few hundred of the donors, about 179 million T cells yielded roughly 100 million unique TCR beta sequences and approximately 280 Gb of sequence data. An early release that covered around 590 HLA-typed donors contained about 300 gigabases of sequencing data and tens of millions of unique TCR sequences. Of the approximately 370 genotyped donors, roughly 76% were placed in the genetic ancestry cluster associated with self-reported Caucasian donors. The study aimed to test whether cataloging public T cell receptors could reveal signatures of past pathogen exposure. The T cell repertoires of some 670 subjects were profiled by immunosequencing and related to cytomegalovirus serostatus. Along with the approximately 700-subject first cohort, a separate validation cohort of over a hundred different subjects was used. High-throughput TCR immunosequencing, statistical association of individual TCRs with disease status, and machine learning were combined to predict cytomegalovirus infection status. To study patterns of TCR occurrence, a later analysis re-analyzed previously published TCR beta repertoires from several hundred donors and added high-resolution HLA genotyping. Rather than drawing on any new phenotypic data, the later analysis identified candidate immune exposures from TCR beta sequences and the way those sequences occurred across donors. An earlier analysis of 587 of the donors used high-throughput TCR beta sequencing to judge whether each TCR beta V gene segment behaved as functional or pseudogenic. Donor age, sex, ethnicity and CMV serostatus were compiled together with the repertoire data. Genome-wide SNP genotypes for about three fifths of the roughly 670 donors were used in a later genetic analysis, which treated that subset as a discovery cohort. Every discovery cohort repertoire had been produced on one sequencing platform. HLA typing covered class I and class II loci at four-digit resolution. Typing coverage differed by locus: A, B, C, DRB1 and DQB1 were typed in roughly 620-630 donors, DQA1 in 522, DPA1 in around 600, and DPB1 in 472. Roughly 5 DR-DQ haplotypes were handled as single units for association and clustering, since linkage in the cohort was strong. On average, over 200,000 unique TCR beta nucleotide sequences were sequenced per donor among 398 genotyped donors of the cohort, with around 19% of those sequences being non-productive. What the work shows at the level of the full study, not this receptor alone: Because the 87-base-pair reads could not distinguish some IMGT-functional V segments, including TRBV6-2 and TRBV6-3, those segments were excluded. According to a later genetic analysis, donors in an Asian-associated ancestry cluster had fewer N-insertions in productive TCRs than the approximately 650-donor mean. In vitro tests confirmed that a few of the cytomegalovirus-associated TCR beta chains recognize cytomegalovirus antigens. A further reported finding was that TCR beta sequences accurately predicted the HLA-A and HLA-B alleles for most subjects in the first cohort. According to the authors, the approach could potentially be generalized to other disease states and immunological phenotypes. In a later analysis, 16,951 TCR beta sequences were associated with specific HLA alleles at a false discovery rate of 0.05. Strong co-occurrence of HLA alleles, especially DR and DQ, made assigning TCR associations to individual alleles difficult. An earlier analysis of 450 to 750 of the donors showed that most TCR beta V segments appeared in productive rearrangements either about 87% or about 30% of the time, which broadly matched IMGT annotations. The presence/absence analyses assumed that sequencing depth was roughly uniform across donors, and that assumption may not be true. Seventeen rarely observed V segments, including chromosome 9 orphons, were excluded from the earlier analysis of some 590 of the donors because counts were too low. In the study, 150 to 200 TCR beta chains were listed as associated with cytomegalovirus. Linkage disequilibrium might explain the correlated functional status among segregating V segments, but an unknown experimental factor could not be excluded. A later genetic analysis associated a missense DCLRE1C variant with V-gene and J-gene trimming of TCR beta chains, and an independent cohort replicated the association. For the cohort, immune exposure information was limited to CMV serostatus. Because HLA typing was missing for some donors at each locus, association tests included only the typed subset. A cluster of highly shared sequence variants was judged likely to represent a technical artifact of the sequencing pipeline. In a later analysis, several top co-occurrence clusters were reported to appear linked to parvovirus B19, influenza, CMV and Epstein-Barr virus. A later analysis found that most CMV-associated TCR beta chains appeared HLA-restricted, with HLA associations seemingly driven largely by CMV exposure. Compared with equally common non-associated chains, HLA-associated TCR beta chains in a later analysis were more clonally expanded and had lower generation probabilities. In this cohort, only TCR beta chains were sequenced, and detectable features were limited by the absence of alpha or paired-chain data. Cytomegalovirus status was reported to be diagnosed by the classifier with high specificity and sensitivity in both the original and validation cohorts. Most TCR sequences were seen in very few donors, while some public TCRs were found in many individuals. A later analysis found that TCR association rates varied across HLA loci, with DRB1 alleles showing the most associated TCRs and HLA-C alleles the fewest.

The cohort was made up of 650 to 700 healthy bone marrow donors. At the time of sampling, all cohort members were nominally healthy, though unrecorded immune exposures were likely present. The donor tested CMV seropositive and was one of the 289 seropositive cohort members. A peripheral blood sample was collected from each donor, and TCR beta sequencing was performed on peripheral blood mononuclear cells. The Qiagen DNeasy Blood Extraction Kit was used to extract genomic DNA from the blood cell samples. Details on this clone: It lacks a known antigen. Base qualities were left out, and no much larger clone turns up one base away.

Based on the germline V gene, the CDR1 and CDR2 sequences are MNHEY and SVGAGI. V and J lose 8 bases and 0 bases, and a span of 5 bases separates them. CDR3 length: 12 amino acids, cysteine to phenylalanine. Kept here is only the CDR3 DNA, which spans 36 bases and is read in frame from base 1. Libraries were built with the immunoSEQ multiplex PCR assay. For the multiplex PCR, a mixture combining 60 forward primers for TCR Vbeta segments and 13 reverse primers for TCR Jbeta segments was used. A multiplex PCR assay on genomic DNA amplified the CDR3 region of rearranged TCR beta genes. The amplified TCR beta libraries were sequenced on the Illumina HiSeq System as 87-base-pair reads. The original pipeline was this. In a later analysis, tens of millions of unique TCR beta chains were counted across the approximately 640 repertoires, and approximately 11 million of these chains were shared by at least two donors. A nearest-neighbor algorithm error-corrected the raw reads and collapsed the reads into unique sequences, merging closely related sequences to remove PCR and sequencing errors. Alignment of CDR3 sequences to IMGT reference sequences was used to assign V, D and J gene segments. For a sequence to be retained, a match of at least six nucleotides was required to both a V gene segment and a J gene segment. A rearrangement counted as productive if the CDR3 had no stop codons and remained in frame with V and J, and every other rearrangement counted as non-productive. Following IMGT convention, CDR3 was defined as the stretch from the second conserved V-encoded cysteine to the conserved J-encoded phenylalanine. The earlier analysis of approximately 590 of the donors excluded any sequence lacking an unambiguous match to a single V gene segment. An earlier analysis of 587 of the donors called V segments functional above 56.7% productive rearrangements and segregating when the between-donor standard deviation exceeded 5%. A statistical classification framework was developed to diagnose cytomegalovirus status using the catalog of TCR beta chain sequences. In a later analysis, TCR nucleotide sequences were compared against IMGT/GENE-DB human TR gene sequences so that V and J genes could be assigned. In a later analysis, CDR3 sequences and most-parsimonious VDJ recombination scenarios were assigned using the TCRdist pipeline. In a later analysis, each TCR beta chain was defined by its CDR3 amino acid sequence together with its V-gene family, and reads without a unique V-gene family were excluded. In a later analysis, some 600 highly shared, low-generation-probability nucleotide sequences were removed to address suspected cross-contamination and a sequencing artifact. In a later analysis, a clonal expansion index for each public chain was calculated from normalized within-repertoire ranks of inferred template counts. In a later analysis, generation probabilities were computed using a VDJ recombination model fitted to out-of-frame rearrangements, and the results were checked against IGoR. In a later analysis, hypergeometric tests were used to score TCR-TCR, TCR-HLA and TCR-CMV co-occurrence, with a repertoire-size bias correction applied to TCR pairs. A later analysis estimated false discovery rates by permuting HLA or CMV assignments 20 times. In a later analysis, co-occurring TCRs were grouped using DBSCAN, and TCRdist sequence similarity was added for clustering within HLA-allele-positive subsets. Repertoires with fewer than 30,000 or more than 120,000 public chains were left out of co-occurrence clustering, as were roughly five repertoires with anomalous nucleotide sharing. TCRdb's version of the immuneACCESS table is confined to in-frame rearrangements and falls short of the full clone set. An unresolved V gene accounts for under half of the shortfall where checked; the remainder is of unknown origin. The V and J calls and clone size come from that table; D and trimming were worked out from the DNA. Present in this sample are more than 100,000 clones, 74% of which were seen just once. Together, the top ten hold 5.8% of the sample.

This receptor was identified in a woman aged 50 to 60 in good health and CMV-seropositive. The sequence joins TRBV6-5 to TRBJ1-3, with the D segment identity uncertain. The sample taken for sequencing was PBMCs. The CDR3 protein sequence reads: CASGLSGNTIYF. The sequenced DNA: TGTGCCAGCGGGCTCTCTGGAAACACCATATATTTT.